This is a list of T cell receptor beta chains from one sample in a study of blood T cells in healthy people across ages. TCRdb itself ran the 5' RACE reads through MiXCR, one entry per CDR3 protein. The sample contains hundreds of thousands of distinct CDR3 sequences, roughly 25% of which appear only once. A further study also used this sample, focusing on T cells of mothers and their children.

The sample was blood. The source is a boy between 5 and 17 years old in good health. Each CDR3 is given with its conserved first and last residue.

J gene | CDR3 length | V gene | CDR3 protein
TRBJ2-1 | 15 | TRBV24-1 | CATSDSGQGVNEQFF
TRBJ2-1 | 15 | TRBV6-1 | CASTQWQSSYNEQFF
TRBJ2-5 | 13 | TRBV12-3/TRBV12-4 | CASSLNPGETQYF
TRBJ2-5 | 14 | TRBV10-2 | CASSNFRGGETQYF
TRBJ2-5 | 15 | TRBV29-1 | CSVEKRGGARETQYF
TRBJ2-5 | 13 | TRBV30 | CAWSVGGQETQYF
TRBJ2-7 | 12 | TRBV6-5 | CATRPATDEQYF
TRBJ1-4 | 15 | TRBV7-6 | CASSPEVREAEKLFF
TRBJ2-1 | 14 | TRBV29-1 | CSVEGTGAYNEQFF
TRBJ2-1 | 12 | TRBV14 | CASSQDQGREVF
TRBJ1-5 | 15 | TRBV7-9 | CASSVDRENNQPQHF
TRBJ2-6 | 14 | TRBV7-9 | CASRASSGANVLTF
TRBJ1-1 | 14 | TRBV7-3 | CASSLIGTEAEAFF
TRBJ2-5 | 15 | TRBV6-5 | CASSTRTGASETQYF
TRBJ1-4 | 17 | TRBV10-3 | CAISESNVRSSNEKLFF
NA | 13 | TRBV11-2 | CASSFPKLYEQYF
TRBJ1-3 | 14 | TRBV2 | CASSLNGPGNTIYF
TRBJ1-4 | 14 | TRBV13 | CASSNQGANEKLFF
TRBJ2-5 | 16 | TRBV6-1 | CASSPLTSGGGETQYF
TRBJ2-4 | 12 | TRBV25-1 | CASSFDKNIQYF
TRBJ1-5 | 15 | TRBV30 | CAWSVPGGVNQPQHF